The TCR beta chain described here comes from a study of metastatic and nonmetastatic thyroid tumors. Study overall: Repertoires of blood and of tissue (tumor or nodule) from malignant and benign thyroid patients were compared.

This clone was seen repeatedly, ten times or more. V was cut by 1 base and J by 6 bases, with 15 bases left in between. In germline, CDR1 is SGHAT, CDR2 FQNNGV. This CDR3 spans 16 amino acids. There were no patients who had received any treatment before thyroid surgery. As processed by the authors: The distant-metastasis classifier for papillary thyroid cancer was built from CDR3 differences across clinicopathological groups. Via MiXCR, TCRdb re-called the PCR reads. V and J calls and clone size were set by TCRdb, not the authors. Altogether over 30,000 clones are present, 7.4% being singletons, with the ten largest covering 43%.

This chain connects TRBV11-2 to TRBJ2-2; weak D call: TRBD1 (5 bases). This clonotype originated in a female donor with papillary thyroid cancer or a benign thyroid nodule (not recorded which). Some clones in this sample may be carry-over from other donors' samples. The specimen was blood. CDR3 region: CASSLVAGYFPGELFF. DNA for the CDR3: TGTGCCAGCAGCTTAGTAGCAGGGTATTTCCCCGGGGAGCTGTTTTTT.